Listed below are T cell receptor beta chains from one sample, sequenced in a study of radiation and T cells in renal cell carcinoma. Libraries were prepared by immunoSEQ multiplex PCR; TCRdb keeps only in-frame clonotypes and omits some of them. The sample has 130,000 to 150,000 clones; 70% to 90% are singletons. The sample here was blood, taken from a patient whose treatment included radiotherapy and nephrectomy. These receptors were collected from a woman between 45 and 65 years old with renal cell carcinoma. The conserved cysteine and the conserved F or W are not part of the CDR3 here.

J,V,CDR3
TRBJ2-5,TRBV14,ASSDRVKETQY
TRBJ2-3,TRBV7-2,ASRGETDTQY
TRBJ2-7,TRBV19,ASSQGLGAYEQY
TRBJ2-2,TRBV18,ASSPPTGYTGELF
TRBJ2-5,TRBV19,ASSPRDATQETQY
TRBJ2-3,TRBV18,ASSPRRGSTDTQY
TRBJ2-5,TRBV5-4,ASSLAGTTQETQY
TRBJ1-1,TRBV9,ASSPRQEEWTEAF
TRBJ1-1,TRBV5-1,ASSWGQLNTEAF
TRBJ2-1,TRBV19,ASSIGPSGGIYNEQF
TRBJ1-3,TRBV14,ASSHALYSGNTIY
TRBJ2-5,TRBV7-7,ASSPRQAPETQY
TRBJ2-7,TRBV16,ASARRGTPYEQY
TRBJ2-3,TRBV9,ASSVGTGVSTDTQY
TRBJ2-5,TRBV27,ASSPWGSRETQY
TRBJ2-3,TRBV9,ASSAPSGGYARADTQY
TRBJ1-2,TRBV4-2,ASSQDQGAMYGYT
TRBJ2-3,TRBV19,ASSIDRRADTQY
TRBJ1-2,TRBV30,AWSPRGVWYGYT
TRBJ2-7,TRBV7-9,ASSLGTGVYEQY
TRBJ1-1,TRBV25-1,ASSDRGGDTEAF
TRBJ1-3,TRBV4-3,ASSQVQGRGSGNTIY
TRBJ2-7,TRBV19,ASSPTGVNEQY
TRBJ2-6,TRBV7-8,ASSSRYSGANVLT
TRBJ2-3,TRBV9,ASSSEAGSSTDTQY
TRBJ2-3,TRBV7-2,ASSSLSGDTDTQY
TRBJ1-2,TRBV4-3,ASSQETGTGHIGGGYT
TRBJ2-3,TRBV5-1,ASRLAGGPQDTQY
TRBJ1-1,TRBV6-5,ASRLDGMNTEAF
TRBJ2-7,TRBV5-1,ASSLTSYEQY
TRBJ1-5,TRBV27,ASRLGQGEYQPQH
TRBJ1-1,TRBV5-6,ASRDRDRGSNTEAF
TRBJ1-6,TRBV19,ASSSQPGVGTPLH
TRBJ2-2,TRBV5-1,ASSLKGLSNTGELF
TRBJ1-1,TRBV2,ASSEGRGLKNTEAF
TRBJ1-2,TRBV15,ATSRDGLDRDYGYT
TRBJ2-3,TRBV4-1,ASGLGGGSTDTQY
TRBJ1-4,TRBV6-6,ASSKGGGLEKLF
TRBJ2-7,TRBV6-6,ASSPPGGYEQY
TRBJ2-7,TRBV18,ASSPVGPLADEQY
TRBJ2-5,TRBV19,ASSIGGGQGETQY
TRBJ2-7,TRBV4-1,ASRSDTRNEQY
TRBJ2-2,TRBV2,ASRGGTALAGELF
TRBJ2-1,TRBV6-1,ASSFETGVREQF
TRBJ2-3,TRBV7-3,ASSLYGSQGDTQY